This T cell receptor beta chain was captured in a study of CD8+ T cells in alopecia areata. For the study at large: Once tofacitinib had been taken for 6 to 18 months, 6 months off drug followed. Study observations and caveats: Many of the expanded lesional clones endured in scalp and blood while on tofacitinib. Across lesional scalp, and particularly alopecia totalis/universalis, clonality surpassed that of normal scalp.

Stated treatment: oral pan-JAK inhibitor, 5-10 mg twice daily. A note on this clone: Antigen: not known.

The CDR3 sequence is 13 residues long. V dropped 0 bases and J dropped 7 bases, with 9 bases sitting between them. Germline CDR1 reads SGHTA; CDR2 reads FQGNSA. Extracted RNA was reverse transcribed, and the resulting cDNA served as sequencing template. The repertoire was sequenced with immunoSEQ multiplex PCR; TCRdb's copy has only in-frame clones and lacks some. The repertoire holds 200,000 to 250,000 clones, roughly 64% seen once, with more than 3.5% in the top ten. The sequences come from CD4+ T cells sorted from blood, collected at week 4, from a patient treated with tofacitinib. This chain uses TRBV7-2 with TRBJ2-5; no clear D. This TCR was sampled from a human donor with alopecia areata. The CDR3 protein is CASSLAESGTQYF. Written as DNA, the CDR3 is TGTGCCAGCAGCTTAGCCGAGTCTGGGACCCAGTACTTC.